The rows below give T cell receptor beta chains drawn from one sample of a study of CD8+ T cells in alopecia areata. TCRdb's table, derived via immunoSEQ multiplex PCR, lists solely in-frame clones and lacks some. The data hold about 200,000 clones, with about three fifths observed a single time. This sample comprised CD4+ T cells sorted from blood, obtained at week 24, from a patient treated with tofacitinib. The receptors here all came from a human donor with alopecia areata. Both conserved end residues are part of each CDR3. The D gene is left open where the match is weak. Where a row states a size, it is once, few, many or the class of an expanded clone; other rows omit it.

>TRBV30|-|13|TRBJ1-5|-
TGTGCCTGGACGGTGGGAGGTGGCCAGCCCCAGCATTTT
CAWTVGGGQPQHF
>TRBV7-9|-|14|TRBJ2-5|-
TGTGCCAGCAGCAGCCAGAATGCCCAAGAGACCCAGTACTTC
CASSSQNAQETQYF
>TRBV5-1|TRBD2|16|TRBJ2-2|-
TGCGCCAGCAGCATCAGCGGGGGTACGAACACCGGGGAGCTGTTTTTT
CASSISGGTNTGELFF
>TRBV25-1|TRBD1|16|TRBJ1-3|few
TGTGCCAGCAGCGCCACGAACAGGGGACGGGGAAACACCATATATTTT
CASSATNRGRGNTIYF
>TRBV10-3|-|15|TRBJ2-5|-
TGTGCCATCAGTGAGTCTCATCTCGCGGAAGAGACCCAGTACTTC
CAISESHLAEETQYF
>TRBV5-1|-|15|TRBJ2-2|-
TGCGCCAGCAGCCTAAAGACACGAAACACCGGGGAGCTGTTTTTT
CASSLKTRNTGELFF
>TRBV29-1|TRBD1|13|TRBJ1-1|-
TGCAGCGTAACCGGGACAGCGAACACTGAAGCTTTCTTT
CSVTGTANTEAFF
>TRBV30|-|12|TRBJ1-5|-
TGTGCCTGGAGCCTCCCCAATCAGCCCCAGCATTTT
CAWSLPNQPQHF
>TRBV30|-|13|TRBJ2-3|once
TGTGCCTGGAGCGCGAACCAGCGAGATACGCAGTATTTT
CAWSANQRDTQYF
>TRBV7-2|-|14|TRBJ2-5|-
TGTGCCAGCAGCTTAGAGCACGGTAAAGAGACCCAGTACTTC
CASSLEHGKETQYF
>TRBV5-1|-|16|TRBJ1-3|-
TGCGCCAGCAGCTCCACAGGATTAAACTCTGGAAACACCATATATTTT
CASSSTGLNSGNTIYF
>TRBV29-1|-|12|TRBJ1-2|-
TGCAGCGTTGGTGGGTCAGACTATGGCTACACCTTC
CSVGGSDYGYTF
>TRBV7-2|-|15|TRBJ2-5|-
TGTGCCAGCAGCTTAGCTTCGCAGCTCCAAGAGACCCAGTACTTC
CASSLASQLQETQYF
>TRBV29-1|TRBD1|14|TRBJ2-2|few
TGCAGCGTACATACAGGGGTGGTTACCGGGGAGCTGTTTTTT
CSVHTGVVTGELFF
>TRBV7-8|-|17|TRBJ2-2|few
TGTGCCAGCAGCTTAGCGGGCGCACAGGAAAACACCGGGGAGCTGTTTTTT
CASSLAGAQENTGELFF
>TRBV9|-|15|TRBJ1-1|-
TGTGCCAGCAGGGAACCTGGGACACGGAACACTGAAGCTTTCTTT
CASREPGTRNTEAFF
>TRBV7-2|-|15|TRBJ2-1|-
TGTGCCAGCAGCTTAGCGGGGGGGCCTTATCATGAGCAGTTCTTC
CASSLAGGPYHEQFF
>TRBV15|-|14|TRBJ2-2|-
TGTGCCACCAGCAGGAACAAGGGGGGCGGGGAGCTGTTTTTT
CATSRNKGGGELFF
>TRBV30|TRBD2|12|TRBJ2-7|-
TGTGCCTGTTCCGCGGGAGGGTACGAGCAGTACTTC
CACSAGGYEQYF
>TRBV29-1|-|10|TRBJ1-1|-
TGCGGGGGCGGTCCCACTGAAGCTTTCTTT
CGGGPTEAFF
>TRBV7-2|TRBD2|15|TRBJ2-7|-
TGTGCCAGCACCCTTTCACTAGCGGCCCCCTACGAGCAGTACTTC
CASTLSLAAPYEQYF
>TRBV6-6|TRBD1|13|TRBJ2-7|-
TGTGCCAGCAGTTACGACAGGGCCTACGAGCAGTACTTC
CASSYDRAYEQYF
>TRBV30|-|14|TRBJ2-7|-
TGTGCCTGGAGTGTCCGGGGTAGCGGCTACGAGCAGTACTTC
CAWSVRGSGYEQYF
>TRBV7-2|-|13|TRBJ2-3|-
TGTGCCAGCAGCTCCTTCTACACAGATACGCAGTATTTT
CASSSFYTDTQYF
>TRBV5-4|-|15|TRBJ2-5|-
TGTGCCAGCAGCTTGGCGGGGAACAGTCGGGAGACCCAGTACTTC
CASSLAGNSRETQYF
>TRBV19|-|13|TRBJ2-1|-
TGTGCCAGTAGTTCGCAGCTTCAGAATGAGCAGTTCTTC
CASSSQLQNEQFF
>TRBV5-1|-|14|TRBJ2-1|few
TGCGCCAGCAGCTTTGGGGAGGACAGAAATGAGCAGTTCTTC
CASSFGEDRNEQFF
>TRBV6-5|-|14|TRBJ2-7|few
TGTGCCAGCAGTTCTAGCGCAGGCTCCTACGAGCAGTACTTC
CASSSSAGSYEQYF
>TRBV19|-|14|TRBJ2-7|-
TGTGCCAGTAGTATAGTTGGGGAGCTCCACGAGCAGTACTTC
CASSIVGELHEQYF
>TRBV30|-|15|TRBJ1-2|-
TGTGCCTCGGACCGTCGTGAAGGGGAGAACTATGGCTACACCTTC
CASDRREGENYGYTF
>TRBV4-1|TRBD1|13|TRBJ1-6|-
TGCGCCAGCCCGGGACAGGGTGATTCACCCCTCCACTTT
CASPGQGDSPLHF
>TRBV6-6|-|11|TRBJ2-7|-
TGTGCCACACATCAGGAAAACGAGCAGTACTTC
CATHQENEQYF
>TRBV9|-|14|TRBJ2-5|-
TGTGCCAGCAGCCCCCGGGCGTACCAAGAGACCCAGTACTTC
CASSPRAYQETQYF
>TRBV4-3|-|16|TRBJ2-7|-
TGCGCCAGCAGCCAAGAGAGGCAGGGACCATCCTACGAGCAGTACTTC
CASSQERQGPSYEQYF
>TRBV18|-|14|TRBJ2-1|few
TGTGCCAGCTCACCAATTCGCCAGGGTGAAGAGCAGTTCTTC
CASSPIRQGEEQFF
>TRBV10-3|-|14|TRBJ2-1|-
TGTGCCATCACGCGGGGTAACTCCTACAATGAGCAGTTCTTC
CAITRGNSYNEQFF